Below are 7 T cell receptor beta chains sequenced from a single sample in a study of T cell responses to AZD1222 COVID-19 vaccine. Produced via immunoSEQ multiplex PCR; TCRdb's table is partial and in-frame only. The sample lists under 150,000 clones; roughly nine tenths were seen once. The sequenced sample was peripheral blood, obtained 28 days after the second AZD1222 dose. Receptors were obtained from an adult who received the AZD1222 COVID-19 vaccine.

The chain links TRBV5-5 to TRBJ1-2; D is undetermined. The V gene lost 0 bases and the J gene lost 4 bases, with 13 bases spanning the gap. Looked up from germline, CDR1 is SGHKS and CDR2 is YYEKEE (reference sequence). This CDR3 region has 15 residues. CDR3 DNA: TGTGCCAGCAGCTTGGCGGCAGGTTCTGTCTATGGCTACACCTTC. Translating it yields CASSLAAGSVYGYTF. The variable domain in full, with the rest retrieved from reference TRBV5-5 and TRBJ1-2, is DAGVTQSPTHLIKTRGQQVTLRCSPISGHKSVSWYQQVLGQGPQFIFQYYEKEERGRGNFPDRFSARQFPNYSSELNVNALLLGDSALYLCASSLAAGSVYGYTFGSGTRLTVV.

This sequence joins TRBV5-1 and TRBJ2-2; 8 bases line up with TRBD1. Germline CDR1 and CDR2: SGHRS and YFSETQ. Trimming removed 2 bases from V and 7 bases from J; junction bases left unmatched: 7. The CDR3 length is 15 residues. DNA for the CDR3: TGCGCCAGCAGCTTCCGGACAGGGTCGGGCGGGGAGCTGTTTTTT. Translated: CASSFRTGSGGELFF.

This clone was seen once. V and J are TRBV19 and TRBJ1-1; tentative D call: TRBD1 (5 bases). CDR3 length equals 13 residues. From germline, CDR1 is LNHDA and CDR2 SQIVND (reference sequence). The V and J ends lost 5 bases and 4 bases respectively, with 11 bases between them. The CDR3 loop reads CASSSREGTEAFF. Written as DNA, the CDR3 is TGTGCCAGTAGTTCCAGGGAAGGCACTGAAGCTTTCTTT.

This chain joins TRBV6-5 and TRBJ2-6; the D call may be TRBD1 or TRBD2 (7 bases each). Trimming pared 0 bases from V and 8 bases from J, leaving 11 bases between. The CDR3 is 15 amino acids. Per the germline V gene, CDR1 is MNHEY and CDR2 is SVGAGI. The CDR3 DNA reads as TGTGCCAGCAGTTACTCCCAGGGGGGGTCCAACGTCCTGACTTTC. Its protein product is CASSYSQGGSNVLTF.

The CDR3 region is CASSIGGGGDQPQHF. As DNA, the CDR3 is TGTGCCAGTAGTATCGGCGGTGGTGGTGATCAGCCCCAGCATTTT. The chain carries TRBV19 and TRBJ1-5; D is uncertain. Germline V gives CDR1 LNHDA, CDR2 SQIVND (reference sequence). The CDR3 extends over 15 amino acids. The V end lost 3 bases, the J end lost 5 bases, and 14 bases lay between the germline ends.

The chain combines TRBV7-9 with TRBJ2-3; perhaps TRBD1 as D (6 bases). V was trimmed by 2 bases and J by 3 bases, leaving 9 bases between them. Per germline, CDR1 SEHNR and CDR2 FQNEAQ (reference sequence). The CDR3 spans 14 residues. The CDR3 reads CASSLRGGTDTQYF. In nucleotides, the CDR3 is TGTGCCAGCAGCTTAAGAGGGGGAACAGATACGCAGTATTTT.

The chain recombines TRBV2 with TRBJ1-5, with D maybe TRBD1 (6 bases). The CDR3 totals 14 residues. V lost 7 bases to trimming and J lost 6 bases, with 16 bases between them. Germline V CDR1 and CDR2: SNHLY, FYNNEI. CDR3 residues: CASIDKGEGQPQHF. Here the CDR3 DNA reads TGTGCCAGCATTGATAAGGGGGAGGGTCAGCCCCAGCATTTT.